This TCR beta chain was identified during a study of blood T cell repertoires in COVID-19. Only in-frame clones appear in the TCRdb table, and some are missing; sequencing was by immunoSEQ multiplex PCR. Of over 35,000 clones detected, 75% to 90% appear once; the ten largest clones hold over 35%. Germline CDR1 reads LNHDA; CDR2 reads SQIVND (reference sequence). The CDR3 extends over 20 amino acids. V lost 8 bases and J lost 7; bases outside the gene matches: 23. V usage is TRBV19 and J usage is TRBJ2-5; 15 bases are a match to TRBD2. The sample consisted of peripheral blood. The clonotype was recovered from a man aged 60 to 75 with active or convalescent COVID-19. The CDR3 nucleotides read TGTGCCAGTCAAGACATCCGACGGGGACTAGCGGGAGGTATCTTCGGGACCCAGTACTTC. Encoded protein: CASQDIRRGLAGGIFGTQYF.